The 30 T cell receptor beta chains presented below share a single source sample, sequenced in a study of T cell responses to AZD1222 COVID-19 vaccine. Profiled with immunoSEQ multiplex PCR; TCRdb holds only in-frame clones, not every one. The table has 200,000 or so clones, roughly 92% seen once. The sequences come from peripheral blood, collected on day 0 of AZD1222 vaccination. These receptors were collected from an adult in good health.

V usage is TRBV19 and J usage is TRBJ1-1; 12 positions agree with TRBD1. The CDR3 totals 16 residues. CDR1 and CDR2 (germline): LNHDA, SQIVND (reference sequence). The J segment lost 5 bases and the V segment lost 7 bases, leaving 11 bases of the junction unmatched. In nucleotides, the CDR3 is TGTGCCAGTATCCTTGGGACAGGGGGCCTGGTAACTGAAGCTTTCTTT. Residues: CASILGTGGLVTEAFF. The entire variable domain, with the rest obtained from reference TRBV19 and TRBJ1-1, is as follows: DGGITQSPKYLFRKEGQNVTLSCEQNLNHDAMYWYRQDPGQGLRLIYYSQIVNDFQKGDIAEGYSVSREKKESFPLTVTSAQKNPTAFYLCASILGTGGLVTEAFFGQGTRLTVV.

This chain connects TRBV4-1 to TRBJ2-7; a weak D match, TRBD2 (7 bases). There are 15 residues in the CDR3. The V gene's germline CDR1 is MGHRA and CDR2 YSYEKL. V was cut by 3 bases and J by 4 bases, with 16 bases left in between. The CDR3 sequence: CASSQAYSGTYEQYF. CDR3 coding DNA: TGCGCCAGCAGCCAGGCCTACAGCGGGACATACGAGCAGTACTTC.

The V call is TRBV7-6, the J call TRBJ2-1; 10 bases line up with TRBD2. Trimming removed 5 bases from V and 4 bases from J; junction bases left unmatched: 8. CDR3 length equals 16 residues. Germline V gene sequence: CDR1 SGHVS, CDR2 FNYEAQ. As DNA, the CDR3 is TGTGCCAGCAGCCCTATAGCGGGAGGTGGTTACAATGAGCAGTTCTTC. It is translated as CASSPIAGGGYNEQFF.

The CDR3 spells CASIGAGWETGELFF. CDR3 bases: TGTGCCAGCATAGGCGCAGGGTGGGAAACCGGGGAGCTGTTTTTT. V gene TRBV28 combines with J gene TRBJ2-2; tentative D call: TRBD1 (5 bases). V dropped 7 bases and J dropped 5 bases, with 17 bases sitting between them. Per the germline V gene, CDR1 is MDHEN and CDR2 is SYDVKM. CDR3 length: 15 residues.

This chain connects TRBV4-2 to TRBJ2-3, with 8 bases lining up with TRBD1. Germline V gene lookup returns CDR1 LGHNA and CDR2 YNFKEQ. CDR3 length equals 19 residues. Trimming removed 0 bases from V and 6 bases from J; junction bases left unmatched: 17. The CDR3 spells CASSQESFRTGNFLDTQYF. The CDR3 nucleotides are TGTGCCAGCAGCCAAGAATCCTTTAGGACAGGGAATTTTTTGGATACGCAGTATTTT.

The rearrangement joins TRBV28 to TRBJ1-1; D is uncertain. This CDR3 spans 14 amino acids. Between the trimmed V and J ends, which lost 3 bases and 11 bases, there was a span of 19 bases. CDR1 and CDR2 from the germline V gene are MDHEN and SYDVKM. The CDR3 DNA sequence: TGTGCCAGCAGTTTCTTGCTATGGGCGATTAGTGCTTTCTTT. It is translated as CASSFLLWAISAFF.

The rearrangement uses TRBV20-1 and TRBJ1-2; 7 bases fit TRBD1. With V trimmed by 3 bases and J by 7 bases, 5 bases remained unmatched. The CDR3 length is 12 residues. The germline CDR1 and CDR2 sequences are DFQATT and SNEGSKA (reference sequence). CDR3 loop: CSASEGAAGYTF. In DNA, the CDR3 is TGCAGTGCTAGTGAGGGGGCGGCTGGCTACACCTTC.

V is TRBV5-8 and J is TRBJ1-2; D is perhaps TRBD1 (5 bases). The CDR3 consists of 14 residues. V lost 6 bases, J lost 4 bases, and 16 bases lay in between. The germline V gene encodes CDR1 SGHTS and CDR2 YDEGEE. The CDR3 nucleotides read TGTGCCAGCATCCCATTCCGAGGGACCTATGGCTACACCTTC. This encodes CASIPFRGTYGYTF. Full variable domain (outside the CDR3, taken from reference TRBV5-8 and TRBJ1-2): EAGVTQSPTHLIKTRGQQATLRCSPISGHTSVYWYQQALGLGLQFLLWYDEGEERNRGNFPPRFSGRQFPNYSSELNVNALELEDSALYLCASIPFRGTYGYTFGSGTRLTVV.

The chain carries TRBV6-5 and TRBJ2-7, with 7 positions matching TRBD2. The CDR3 consists of 14 residues. CDR1 and CDR2 from the germline V gene are MNHEY and SVGAGI. Trimming removed 6 bases from V and 3 bases from J; junction bases left unmatched: 8. CDR3 DNA sequence: TGTGCCAGCAGCCTCCGGCTAGCGGTCTACGAGCAGTACTTC. It specifies CASSLRLAVYEQYF.

The chain combines TRBV10-3 with TRBJ1-2, with 7 positions matching TRBD1. Germline lookup yields CDR1 ENHRY and CDR2 SYGVKD. The CDR3 is 14 amino acids. V lost 6 bases, J lost 1 base, and 5 bases stayed unmatched. The DNA for the CDR3 is TGTGCCATCAGCGCCGGGACAGATAACTATGGCTACACCTTC. Protein product: CAISAGTDNYGYTF.

CDR3 loop: CASSQDWGYEQYF. In nucleotides, the CDR3 is TGTGCCAGCAGCCAAGATTGGGGTTACGAGCAGTACTTC. The chain joins TRBV3-1 (or the pseudogene TRBV3-2) to TRBJ2-7; D is uncertain. The CDR3 loop spans 13 amino acids. The V gene's germline CDR1 is LGHDT and CDR2 YNNKEL (reference sequence). Trimming removed 0 bases from V and 4 bases from J, with 7 bases in between.

The chain carries TRBV19 and TRBJ1-1; 9 bases agree with TRBD1. Trimming removed 8 bases from V and 4 bases from J; junction bases left unmatched: 14. Germline loops: CDR1 LNHDA, CDR2 SQIVND (reference sequence). The CDR3 covers 16 residues. In DNA, the CDR3 is TGTGCCAGTCTAGGGTGGGGACAGGGAGCTGGCACTGAAGCTTTCTTT. It yields the protein CASLGWGQGAGTEAFF. The full variable domain, in which reference TRBV19 and TRBJ1-1 provide the parts outside the CDR3, is DGGITQSPKYLFRKEGQNVTLSCEQNLNHDAMYWYRQDPGQGLRLIYYSQIVNDFQKGDIAEGYSVSREKKESFPLTVTSAQKNPTAFYLCASLGWGQGAGTEAFFGQGTRLTVV.

The chain is built from TRBV7-9 and TRBJ1-1; 8 bases map to TRBD1. After removal of 4 bases from V and 5 bases from J, the junction contained 6 bases not matched to a gene. Germline CDR1 and CDR2: SEHNR and FQNEAQ (reference sequence). This CDR3 is built from 14 residues. The CDR3 spells CASSSRTGRTEAFF. CDR3 sequence (DNA): TGTGCCAGCAGCTCCCGGACAGGGAGAACTGAAGCTTTCTTT.

This clone showed up many times. The chain carries TRBV5-5 and TRBJ1-1, with TRBD1 identical over 11 bases. The CDR3 is 15 residues long. V gave up 4 bases and J gave up 4 bases; unmatched junction bases: 6. Germline V gives CDR1 SGHKS, CDR2 YYEKEE (reference sequence). The CDR3 reads CASSLGQGAGTEAFF. CDR3 DNA: TGTGCCAGCAGCCTAGGACAGGGGGCGGGCACTGAAGCTTTCTTT.

This rearrangement joins TRBV2 to TRBJ1-2, with D perhaps matching TRBD1 (6 bases). Germline CDR1 SNHLY, CDR2 FYNNEI. The V end was cut by 7 bases, the J end by 8 bases, with 11 bases between. The CDR3 runs 11 residues. The CDR3 protein is CASNGGWGYTF. The CDR3 DNA reads TGTGCCAGCAACGGGGGCTGGGGCTACACCTTC.

V gene TRBV9 combines with J gene TRBJ2-2, with a weak D call TRBD2 (6 bases). V was shortened by 4 bases and J by 6 bases, with 19 bases between the two germline ends. Germline values: CDR1 SGDLS, CDR2 YYNGEE. This CDR3 has 16 residues. CDR3 in amino acids: CASSIRGGLDPGELFF. CDR3 bases: TGTGCCAGCAGCATCAGAGGAGGGTTAGACCCCGGGGAGCTGTTTTTT.

This clone was found once. The rearrangement links TRBV9 to TRBJ2-2; D unresolved. The CDR3 runs to 12 residues. V was shortened by 3 bases and J by 4 bases, with 4 bases between the two germline ends. Germline CDR1 and CDR2: SGDLS and YYNGEE. In DNA form, the CDR3 reads TGTGCCAGCAGCGAGGGCACCGGGGAGCTGTTTTTT. Translation gives CASSEGTGELFF.

This clone occurred once. This chain uses TRBV27 with TRBJ1-4, with a weak D call TRBD1 (5 bases). The ends were cut back, 7 bases at V and 0 bases at J, with 12 bases in the middle. There are 15 residues in the CDR3. The germline gives CDR1 MNHEY, CDR2 SMNVEV (reference sequence). The CDR3 spells CASTSTDATNEKLFF. The CDR3 DNA is TGTGCCAGCACATCGACAGACGCAACTAATGAAAAACTGTTTTTT.

The chain uses TRBV14 and TRBJ1-2; D unresolved. CDR3 size: 14 residues. V lost 4 bases and J lost 4, with 13 bases in between. Germline V CDR1 and CDR2: SGHDN, FVKESK. CDR3 in amino acids: CASSLRASGYGYTF. Written as DNA, the CDR3 is TGTGCCAGCAGCCTCCGGGCCTCTGGCTATGGCTACACCTTC.

The V and J genes are TRBV2 and TRBJ2-2, with 11 nucleotides matching TRBD2. V trimming: 5 bases; J trimming: 7 bases; junction bases outside the gene matches: 6. CDR3 length: 15 residues. Germline CDR1 SNHLY, CDR2 FYNNEI. The chain's CDR3 is CASSMVAGGFGELFF. The CDR3 DNA reads TGTGCCAGCAGTATGGTAGCGGGAGGGTTCGGGGAGCTGTTTTTT.

This chain links TRBV4-1 with TRBJ1-1; D remains ambiguous. V lost 2 bases, J lost 0 bases, and 10 bases lay in between. The length of the CDR3 is 15 residues. Germline assignment: CDR1 MGHRA and CDR2 YSYEKL. In DNA form, the CDR3 reads TGCGCCAGCAGCCAATTGATAGGACTGAACACTGAAGCTTTCTTT. Residues: CASSQLIGLNTEAFF.

This chain uses TRBV28 with TRBJ2-7, with 9 bases aligning to TRBD2. V dropped 4 bases and J dropped 0; count of bases not matched to a gene: 1. The CDR3 extends over 14 amino acids. Germline values: CDR1 MDHEN, CDR2 SYDVKM. The CDR3: CASSYSGSSYEQYF. DNA for the CDR3: TGTGCCAGCAGTTATAGCGGGAGCTCCTACGAGCAGTACTTC.

This sequence joins TRBV30 and TRBJ2-7; D is unresolved. V lost 2 bases and J 7 bases, leaving 9 bases between the germline ends. The V gene's germline CDR1 is GTSNPN and CDR2 SVGIG (reference sequence). The CDR3 consists of 11 residues. DNA of the CDR3: TGTGCCTGGAGTACCTCCTTGGAGCAGTACTTC. This sequence encodes CAWSTSLEQYF.

The chain employs TRBV7-9 and TRBJ1-2; no reliable D call. The CDR3 is made up of 14 amino acids. Deletions cut 4 bases from V and 4 bases from J, with 13 bases between. Germline V gives CDR1 SEHNR, CDR2 FQNEAQ (reference sequence). In nucleotides, the CDR3 is TGTGCCAGCAGCTCCTCTTCTTCAGGCTATGGCTACACCTTC. Protein: CASSSSSSGYGYTF.

The rearrangement uses TRBV28 and TRBJ1-4; 10 bases are shared with TRBD1. J was trimmed by 17 bases and V by 6 bases; bases with no gene match: 9. Germline lookup yields CDR1 MDHEN and CDR2 SYDVKM. This CDR3 comprises 12 residues. In DNA form, the CDR3 reads TGTGCCAGCAGGTCCGGGACAGGGGTTCGTTTTTTT. Its protein product is CASRSGTGVRFF.

Note on this clone: With only one base between it and a far larger clone, this is likely a read error. The rearrangement joins TRBV30 to TRBJ1-2, with D tentatively TRBD1 (6 bases). The CDR3 has 15 amino acids. Per the germline V gene, CDR1 is GTSNPN and CDR2 is SVGIG (reference sequence). CDR3 region: CACSVRDTRDYGYTF. The CDR3 DNA follows: TGTGCCTGTAGTGTCCGGGACACCCGCGACTATGGCTACACCTTC.

The chain employs TRBV11-2 and TRBJ2-7; D is unresolved. V was clipped by 5 bases and J by 0 bases, with 17 bases between them. The V gene's germline CDR1 is SGHAT and CDR2 FQNNGV. This CDR3 is 16 amino acids long. The CDR3 region is CASSPPRVRRSYEQYF. CDR3 DNA sequence: TGTGCCAGCAGCCCCCCTAGGGTTCGTCGCTCCTACGAGCAGTACTTC.

V and J are TRBV11-1 and TRBJ2-1; the D is unclear. The CDR3 spans 15 residues. CDR1 SGHAT and CDR2 FQDESV come from the germline V gene (reference sequence). The V and J ends lost 1 base and 0 bases respectively, with 7 bases between them. The CDR3 DNA follows: TGTGCCAGCAGCTTAGGACTTAGCTCCTACAATGAGCAGTTCTTC. Amino acid sequence: CASSLGLSSYNEQFF.

The chain carries TRBV7-7 and TRBJ1-3; TRBD1 matches at 9 bases. The CDR3 length is 16 residues. The V and J ends lost 5 bases and 3 bases, in that order; junction bases with no gene match: 8. Germline V gives CDR1 SSHAT, CDR2 FNYEAQ (reference sequence). CDR3 residues: CASSPAGTGFGNTIYF. The CDR3 DNA reads TGTGCCAGCAGCCCCGCCGGGACAGGGTTTGGAAACACCATATATTTT.

This clone has only a few counts. The rearrangement joins TRBV23-1 to TRBJ2-2, with TRBD2 as a possible D gene (5 bases). TRBV23-1 is an ORF, with its function uncertain. The CDR3 has 17 amino acids. V lost 0 bases, J lost 1 base, and 12 bases lay in between. CDR3 amino acids: CASSQSAQRVNTGELFF. CDR3 DNA: TGCGCCAGCAGTCAATCGGCGCAGAGGGTGAACACCGGGGAGCTGTTTTTT.